This T cell receptor beta chain was observed in a study of early T cells in non-severe SARS-CoV-2 infection. Study at large: Sequencing was performed on bulk RNA from unsorted whole blood, leaving chains unpaired.

The CDR3 is 12 amino acids. The germline gives CDR1 MNHEY, CDR2 SVGEGT. cDNA molecules, individually, were tagged with unique molecular identifiers. Each CDR3 protein is one row after TCRdb ran MiXCR on the 5' RACE reads. The sample has approximately 76,000 distinct CDR3 sequences; approximately 10% are singletons. General study findings and limits: VDJdb matching favored anti-spike CD8 responses, missing private and CD4 specificities.

This clonotype has ten or more counts. What it recognizes is unknown. Sequence at one end of the junction differs from germline and may be a read error. J is TRBJ1-2 and V is TRBV6-2 or TRBV6-3; D is possibly TRBD1 (6 bases). Sample: whole blood. The TCR was taken from an adult who was a healthcare worker with PCR-confirmed SARS-CoV-2 infection or an uninfected control (not recorded which). The DNA for the CDR3 is TGTGCCAGCAGTGACTCAGGGGATGGCTACACCTTC. Protein product: CASSDSGDGYTF.